The rows below give T cell receptor beta chains drawn from one sample of a study of blood T cell repertoires in COVID-19. Clones were sequenced by immunoSEQ multiplex PCR, and TCRdb holds only the in-frame ones, with some missing. The sample holds 240,000 or so clones, around 86% seen once. Specimen: peripheral blood. These receptors all stem from a man aged 25 to 40 who had recovered from COVID-19. Both conserved end residues are part of each CDR3. The order of the fields is clone size, D gene, V gene, J gene, CDR3 length, CDR3 protein, CDR3 DNA. D genes are given only for firm matches. Size is stated for part of the rows, as once, few or many counts, or as a class when the clone is expanded.

few	TRBD1	TRBV5-1	TRBJ1-2	15	CASSVTGTDNYGYTF	TGCGCCAGCAGCGTAACCGGGACAGACAACTATGGCTACACCTTC
.	.	TRBV2	TRBJ2-7	13	CASSSRGAYEQYF	TGTGCCAGCAGTTCGAGAGGAGCATACGAGCAGTACTTC
.	.	TRBV10-1	TRBJ2-2	13	CAAQDSNTGELFF	TGCGCCGCCCAGGACAGTAACACCGGGGAGCTGTTTTTT
.	TRBD2	TRBV19	TRBJ2-1	15	CASRQRGAPDNEQFF	TGTGCCAGTAGGCAGCGGGGGGCCCCCGACAATGAGCAGTTCTTC
.	TRBD2	TRBV5-1	TRBJ2-2	18	CASSFFLAGGPGTGELFF	TGCGCCAGCAGCTTCTTCCTAGCGGGGGGGCCCGGCACCGGGGAGCTGTTTTTT
.	.	TRBV10-3	TRBJ2-6	13	CAILGSGANVLTF	TGTGCCATCCTCGGCTCTGGGGCCAACGTCCTGACTTTC
.	TRBD2	TRBV4-2	TRBJ2-2	17	CASSQGGLAGTTGELFF	TGTGCCAGCAGCCAAGGCGGACTAGCGGGGACAACCGGGGAGCTGTTTTTT
.	TRBD1	TRBV19	TRBJ2-7	14	CASSIGTGRYEQYF	TGTGCCAGTAGTATAGGGACAGGACGCTACGAGCAGTACTTC
.	.	TRBV7-9	TRBJ2-1	12	CASSGGAYEQFF	TGTGCCAGCAGCGGGGGGGCATATGAGCAGTTCTTC
.	.	TRBV6-2/TRBV6-3	TRBJ2-3	12	CASSSFGHTQYF	TGTGCCAGCAGTTCGTTTGGCCATACGCAGTATTTT
.	TRBD1	TRBV5-1	TRBJ1-4	14	CASSAGGLREKLFF	TGCGCCAGCAGCGCAGGGGGACTTAGAGAAAAACTGTTTTTT
once	TRBD1	TRBV29-1	TRBJ1-2	14	CSVRVPTGDHGYTF	TGCAGCGTCCGCGTCCCGACAGGGGATCATGGCTACACCTTC
once	.	TRBV27	TRBJ1-6	13	CASSTREGSPLHF	TGTGCCAGCAGTACCCGGGAGGGTTCACCCCTCCACTTT
.	.	TRBV19	TRBJ1-4	12	CASSINEEKLFF	TGTGCCAGTAGTATCAATGAGGAAAAACTGTTTTTT
.	.	TRBV4-1	TRBJ2-7	14	CASSQDGLKYEQYF	TGCGCCAGCAGCCAAGATGGACTCAAATACGAGCAGTACTTC
.	.	TRBV2	TRBJ1-2	14	CASSIGDYNYGYTF	TGTGCCAGCAGTATCGGAGACTACAACTATGGCTACACCTTC
many	.	TRBV20-1	TRBJ2-7	11	CSAKRNYEQYF	TGCAGTGCTAAGCGAAACTACGAGCAGTACTTC
.	TRBD1	TRBV27	TRBJ1-2	13	CASRNRGANGYTF	TGTGCCAGCAGAAACAGGGGGGCTAATGGCTACACCTTC
few	TRBD2	TRBV4-1	TRBJ2-1	14	CASSPQGLNNEQFF	TGCGCCAGCAGCCCTCAGGGACTAAACAATGAGCAGTTCTTC
few	TRBD2	TRBV5-1	TRBJ2-5	16	CASSLLASGGAETQYF	TGCGCCAGCAGCTTGTTGGCTAGCGGGGGGGCTGAGACCCAGTACTTC
.	TRBD2	TRBV7-3	TRBJ2-5	14	CASSLSGGAETQYF	TGTGCCAGCAGCTTGTCGGGGGGTGCGGAGACCCAGTACTTC
.	TRBD1	TRBV28	TRBJ1-3	14	CASSFWDSGNTIYF	TGTGCCAGCAGTTTTTGGGACAGTGGAAACACCATATATTTT
.	.	TRBV18	TRBJ1-6	14	CASSPRALNSPLHF	TGTGCCAGCTCACCACGGGCCCTTAATTCACCCCTCCACTTT
.	TRBD2	TRBV6-4	TRBJ2-3	13	CASSATSVGTQYF	TGTGCCAGCAGTGCCACTAGCGTGGGTACGCAGTATTTT
.	.	TRBV10-3	TRBJ1-1	13	CAISESRLLFAFF	TGTGCCATCAGTGAGTCGAGGCTTCTGTTCGCTTTCTTT
.	.	TRBV28	TRBJ1-6	12	CASTGDVSPLHF	TGTGCCAGCACAGGGGATGTTTCACCCCTCCACTTT